This T cell receptor (beta chain) derives from a study of cytomegalovirus exposure and HLA in healthy donors. Study conclusions and caveats: Among TCR sequences, most were rare, though some public TCRs appeared in many donors. A later analysis found common viral pathogens apparently linked to several of the most significant clusters. Reports state that TCR beta sequences accurately predicted most subjects' HLA-A and HLA-B alleles.

The CDR3 is made up of 18 amino acids. Per germline, CDR1 SGHTA and CDR2 FQGNSA. J was trimmed by 7 bases and V by 3 bases; bases with no gene match: 17. PCR employed 60 Vbeta and 13 Jbeta primers. Produced via immunoSEQ multiplex PCR; TCRdb's table is partial and in-frame only. The repertoire holds some 130,000 clones, with roughly four fifths as singletons. There were likely unrecorded immune exposures, though donors were nominally healthy when sampled. On this clone itself: The antigen is not known.

Sequenced: PBMCs. The V and J genes are TRBV7-2 and TRBJ1-2; 10 bases align to TRBD1. This clonotype was obtained from a woman aged 40-49 years in good health and CMV-seropositive. The CDR3 bases are TGTGCCAGCAGCTTTTCCACCGGGACAGGGGCTCGGGGTTCTGGCTACACCTTC. Protein product: CASSFSTGTGARGSGYTF.